This T cell receptor (beta chain) was recovered during a study of T cell clones after liver transplantation. Across the study: Liver transplant recipients had immunosuppression withdrawal attempted within 2 years.

The data were produced by immunoSEQ multiplex PCR, yet TCRdb's version contains in-frame clones alone and is incomplete. This sample carries tens of thousands of clones, 70% of them seen once, and the ten largest clones take less than 3.5%. Study-level results: A larger donor-reactive than third-party decline suggested partial antigen-specific deletion.

Concerning this clone itself: Its antigen is unidentified.

The CDR3 totals 18 residues. Trimming cost V 3 bases and J 4 bases, with 21 bases left between them. Looked up from germline, CDR1 is KGHSH and CDR2 is LQKENI. This clonotype was obtained from a human patient who received a liver transplant. Some T cells may be supplied by the graft donor. The sequencing here drew on CD4+ T cells from blood, taken at the roughly 16-month timepoint. This chain connects TRBV18 to TRBJ1-4; D not resolved. The CDR3 sequence: CASSPAHDTRNYNEKLFF. CDR3 nucleotides: TGTGCCAGCTCACCCGCGCACGACACGCGCAACTATAATGAAAAACTGTTTTTT.